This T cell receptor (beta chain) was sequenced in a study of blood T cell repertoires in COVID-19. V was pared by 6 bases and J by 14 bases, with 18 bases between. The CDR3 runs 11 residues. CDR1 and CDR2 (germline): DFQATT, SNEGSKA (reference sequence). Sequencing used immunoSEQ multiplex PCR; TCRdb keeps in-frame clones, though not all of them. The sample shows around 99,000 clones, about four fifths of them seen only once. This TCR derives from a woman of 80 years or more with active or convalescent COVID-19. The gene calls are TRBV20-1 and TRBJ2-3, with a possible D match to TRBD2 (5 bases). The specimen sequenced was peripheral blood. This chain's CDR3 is CSAAEANFRYF. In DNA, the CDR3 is TGCAGTGCCGCGGAGGCTAATTTTCGGTATTTT.